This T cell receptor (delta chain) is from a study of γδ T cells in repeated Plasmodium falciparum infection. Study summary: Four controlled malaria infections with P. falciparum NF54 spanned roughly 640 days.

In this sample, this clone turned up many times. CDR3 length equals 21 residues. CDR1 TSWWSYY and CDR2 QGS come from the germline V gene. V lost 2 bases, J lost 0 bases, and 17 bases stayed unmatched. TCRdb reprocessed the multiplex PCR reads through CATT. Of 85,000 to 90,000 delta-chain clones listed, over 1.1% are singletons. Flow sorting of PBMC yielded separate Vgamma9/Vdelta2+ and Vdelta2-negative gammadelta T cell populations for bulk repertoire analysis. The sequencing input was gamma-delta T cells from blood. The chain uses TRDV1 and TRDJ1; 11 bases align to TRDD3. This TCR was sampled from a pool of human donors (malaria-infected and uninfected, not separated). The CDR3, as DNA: TGTGCTCTTGGGGAAGTCTCCTACTGGGGGATAGAGCCCTCTAACACCGATAAACTCATCTTT. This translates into CALGEVSYWGIEPSNTDKLIF.